These 7 T cell receptor beta chains share one sample of origin, sequenced in a study of blood T cell repertoires in COVID-19. Profiling relied on immunoSEQ multiplex PCR, and the TCRdb table lists in-frame clones only, not all of them. The sample lists about 190,000 clones; less than 85% were seen once. The specimen was peripheral blood. The receptor source for this set is a woman aged 45-60 years with acute or convalescent COVID-19.

The CDR3 here is CASSYSSSGWEQYF. CDR3 DNA: TGTGCCAGCAGTTACTCTTCTAGCGGGTGGGAGCAGTACTTC. The chain uses TRBV6-5 and TRBJ2-7, with 8 bases identical to TRBD2. Germline-derived CDR1 and CDR2 are MNHEY and SVGAGI. With V trimmed by 0 bases and J by 7 bases, 5 bases remained unmatched. This CDR3 spans 14 amino acids.

The chain carries TRBV6-4 and TRBJ2-1; 7 nucleotides agree with TRBD2. CDR1 MRHNA and CDR2 SNTAGT come from the germline V gene. V trimming: 3 bases; J trimming: 11 bases; junction bases outside the gene matches: 7. CDR3 length: 13 amino acids. CDR3 amino acids: CASSEGGGMKQFF. The CDR3 DNA follows: TGTGCCAGCAGTGAGGGCGGGGGTATGAAGCAGTTCTTC.

Written as DNA, the CDR3 is TGTGCCAGCAGGCCGGACCAGGGGAACACTGAAGCTTTCTTT. Protein: CASRPDQGNTEAFF. The chain recombines TRBV6-6 with TRBJ1-1; D possibly corresponds to TRBD1 (5 bases). Germline CDR1 and CDR2: MNHNY and SVGAGI (reference sequence). This CDR3 spans 14 amino acids. The V end was cut by 6 bases, the J end by 1 base, with 12 bases between.

The chain couples TRBV6-5 to TRBJ2-3, with D possibly being TRBD2 (7 bases). Between the trimmed V and J ends, which lost 6 bases and 1 base, there was a span of 14 bases. This CDR3 is 15 amino acids long. In germline, CDR1 is MNHEY, CDR2 SVGAGI. The CDR3 DNA reads as TGTGCCAGCAGGGGGGAGGGGGGAGGCACAGATACGCAGTATTTT. Residues: CASRGEGGGTDTQYF.

This clone was seen more than once but under ten times. V and J are TRBV27 and TRBJ1-4, with a possible D match to TRBD1 (6 bases). V lost 5 bases, J lost 8 bases, and 9 bases lay in between. The CDR3 length is 12 residues. In germline, CDR1 is MNHEY, CDR2 SMNVEV (reference sequence). CDR3 in amino acids: CASSKGGEKLFF. The CDR3, as DNA: TGTGCCAGCAGTAAGGGGGGGGAAAAACTGTTTTTT.

Concerning this clone: The junction shows a germline mismatch at one end, possibly a read error. This chain uses TRBV7-2 with TRBJ2-1, with TRBD2 matching over 8 bases. The CDR3 contains 13 residues. From germline, CDR1 is SGHTA and CDR2 FQGNSA. CDR3 DNA: TGTGCCAGCACCTTAGCGGGGCTTGGATTACAGTTCTTC. Its translation: CASTLAGLGLQFF.

The CDR3 DNA sequence: TGTGCCAGCAGCGTAGACGGGACAAAAACCTACGAGCAGTACTTC. This encodes CASSVDGTKTYEQYF. This sequence joins TRBV9 and TRBJ2-7; D may be TRBD1 (6 bases). Trimming took off 0 bases at V and 2 bases at J, with 12 bases between the two ends. This CDR3 has 15 residues. Germline-derived CDR1 and CDR2 are SGDLS and YYNGEE. Full variable domain (outside the CDR3, taken from reference TRBV9 and TRBJ2-7): DSGVTQTPKHLITATGQRVTLRCSPRSGDLSVYWYQQSLDQGLQFLIQYYNGEERAKGNILERFSAQQFPDLHSELNLSSLELGDSALYFCASSVDGTKTYEQYFGPGTRLTVT.